Below are 17 T cell receptor beta chains sequenced from a single sample in a study of shared clonotypes between healthy human individuals. Libraries were prepared by immunoSEQ multiplex PCR; TCRdb keeps only in-frame clonotypes and omits some of them. This sample has 2 million to 3 million clones, with roughly 93% found just once. The material sequenced was naive CD4+ T cells from PBMCs. As for subset: CD45RA+ positively selected. These receptor sequences come from a man between 18 and 29 years old in good health. Some clones in this sample may be carry-over from other donors' samples.

The table lists this clone with a count of one. The rearrangement links TRBV19 to TRBJ2-7; 7 positions agree with TRBD2. CDR3 size: 14 residues. Trimming removed 5 bases from V and 2 bases from J; junction bases left unmatched: 6. The germline gives CDR1 LNHDA, CDR2 SQIVND (reference sequence). Here the CDR3 reads CASSRGDQTYEQYF. CDR3 DNA: TGTGCCAGTAGTCGGGGGGACCAAACCTACGAGCAGTACTTC.

This chain joins TRBV5-4 and TRBJ1-2; 9 bases agree with TRBD1. From germline, CDR1 is SGHNT and CDR2 YYREEE (reference sequence). J was trimmed by 6 bases and V by 4 bases; bases with no gene match: 7. The CDR3 contains 14 residues. DNA for the CDR3: TGTGCCAGCAGCCAACAGGGGGCATGGGATGGCTACACCTTC. It translates to CASSQQGAWDGYTF.

The table lists this clone with a count of one. V gene TRBV11-2 combines with J gene TRBJ2-3; D is uncertain. Per germline, CDR1 SGHAT and CDR2 FQNNGV. This CDR3 comprises 15 residues. The ends were cut back, 0 bases at V and 1 base at J, with 8 bases in the middle. DNA of the CDR3: TGTGCCAGCAGCTTAGATCGACGGGGCACAGATACGCAGTATTTT. The encoded protein is CASSLDRRGTDTQYF.

The genes are TRBV7-2 and TRBJ1-2; possible D gene TRBD1, 5 bases. The CDR3 has 15 residues. Germline assignment: CDR1 SGHTA and CDR2 FQGNSA. Deletions cut 1 base from V and 4 bases from J, with 13 bases between. The CDR3 sequence is CASSLGPDRPYGYTF. The CDR3, as DNA: TGTGCCAGCAGCTTAGGACCCGACAGACCCTATGGCTACACCTTC.

The chain joins TRBV7-6 to TRBJ2-7; TRBD2 agrees at 8 bases. CDR1 is SGHVS and CDR2 is FNYEAQ in the germline V gene. Trimming cost V 5 bases and J 1 base; bases outside gene matches: 16. The CDR3 contains 18 residues. CDR3 sequence reads: CASSPEVWVRGDSYEQYF. In DNA form, the CDR3 reads TGTGCCAGCAGCCCAGAGGTTTGGGTGCGGGGGGATTCCTACGAGCAGTACTTC.

The chain employs TRBV7-6 and TRBJ2-7; D may be TRBD1 (6 bases). CDR1 is SGHVS, CDR2 FNYEAQ, per germline. V was shortened by 1 base and J by 3 bases, with 10 bases between the two germline ends. The CDR3 consists of 14 residues. The CDR3 protein is CASSLGGQSYEQYF. CDR3 in DNA: TGTGCCAGCAGCTTAGGGGGACAAAGCTACGAGCAGTACTTC.

The chain links TRBV19 to TRBJ1-4, with D perhaps matching TRBD1 (5 bases). This CDR3 has 15 amino acids. The ends were cut back, 6 bases at V and 0 bases at J, with 11 bases in the middle. Germline V gene sequence: CDR1 LNHDA, CDR2 SQIVND (reference sequence). In nucleotides, the CDR3 is TGTGCCAGTAGACAGGAGTTTGCAACTAATGAAAAACTGTTTTTT. Translating gives CASRQEFATNEKLFF. The whole variable domain, remainder taken from reference TRBV19 and TRBJ1-4, is DGGITQSPKYLFRKEGQNVTLSCEQNLNHDAMYWYRQDPGQGLRLIYYSQIVNDFQKGDIAEGYSVSREKKESFPLTVTSAQKNPTAFYLCASRQEFATNEKLFFGSGTQLSVL.

The rearrangement joins TRBV10-2 to TRBJ2-2, with 8 bases that match TRBD2. The CDR3 consists of 16 residues. V was clipped by 6 bases and J by 0 bases; unmatched bases: 6. Germline V lookup: CDR1 WSHSY, CDR2 SAAADI. The CDR3 spells CASRETSGANTGELFF. The CDR3 nucleotides read TGCGCCAGCAGAGAAACTAGCGGCGCGAACACCGGGGAGCTGTTTTTT.

The genes are TRBV4-2 and TRBJ2-2; D possibly corresponds to TRBD1 (5 bases). Trimming removed 0 bases at V and 5 bases at J, with 16 bases between. From germline, CDR1 is LGHNA and CDR2 YNFKEQ. This CDR3 comprises 17 residues. CDR3 amino acids: CASSQDPAQGRTGELFF. The CDR3 DNA follows: TGTGCCAGCAGCCAAGATCCCGCGCAGGGTAGAACCGGGGAGCTGTTTTTT.

The rearrangement uses TRBV2 and TRBJ2-7; 8 positions agree with TRBD1. V lost 5 bases and J lost 7; bases outside the gene matches: 7. Germline lookup yields CDR1 SNHLY and CDR2 FYNNEI. The CDR3 has 13 residues. This CDR3 is CASSRQGSGEQYF. The CDR3 DNA follows: TGTGCCAGCAGTCGACAGGGGTCGGGGGAGCAGTACTTC.

The rearrangement joins TRBV5-5 to TRBJ2-5; D not resolved. The CDR3 totals 15 residues. Germline values: CDR1 SGHKS, CDR2 YYEKEE (reference sequence). V lost 1 base and J 5 bases, leaving 15 bases between the germline ends. CDR3 loop: CASSLHSFPPETQYF. CDR3 coding DNA: TGTGCCAGCAGCTTGCACAGCTTTCCCCCGGAGACCCAGTACTTC.

CDR3 in DNA: TGTGCCAGCAGCGCAGGACCGGGGGGCTACAATGAGCAGTTCTTC. This translates into CASSAGPGGYNEQFF. The gene calls are TRBV5-6 and TRBJ2-1, with 7 bases aligning to TRBD2. This CDR3 comprises 15 residues. CDR1 and CDR2 from the germline V gene are SGHDT and YYEEEE. V was clipped by 4 bases and J by 3 bases; unmatched bases: 7. Full variable domain (missing parts from reference TRBV5-6 and TRBJ2-1): DAGVTQSPTHLIKTRGQQVTLRCSPKSGHDTVSWYQQALGQGPQFIFQYYEEEERQRGNFPDRFSGHQFPNYSSELNVNALLLGDSALYLCASSAGPGGYNEQFFGPGTRLTVL.

Notes on this clone: Within the sample, other DNA sequences also encode this same CDR3. The rearrangement uses TRBV29-1 and TRBJ2-7, with D perhaps assigned TRBD1 or TRBD2 (5 bases each). Per germline, CDR1 SQVTM and CDR2 ANQGSEA. The CDR3 runs 12 residues. Trimming pared 6 bases from V and 2 bases from J, leaving 11 bases between. In DNA form, the CDR3 reads TGCAGCGTAGGGACCCCCCCCTACGAGCAGTACTTC. Residues: CSVGTPPYEQYF.

The genes are TRBV18 and TRBJ2-1; D is unclear. Germline CDR1 KGHSH, CDR2 LQKENI. The CDR3 length is 15 residues. V gave up 2 bases and J gave up 4 bases, with 12 bases separating them. The CDR3: CASSPSVPEYNEQFF. The CDR3 region has the DNA TGTGCCAGCTCACCATCGGTCCCCGAGTACAATGAGCAGTTCTTC.

The CDR3: CASGLVYEGQISNYGYTF. CDR3 nucleotides: TGTGCTAGTGGTTTGGTATATGAGGGACAGATTTCTAACTATGGCTACACCTTC. The gene calls are TRBV12-5 and TRBJ1-2; the match to TRBD1 covers 7 bases. With 0 bases clipped from V and 0 bases from J, the junction kept 10 bases outside the gene matches. The CDR3 is 18 residues long. From germline, CDR1 is LGHNT and CDR2 FRNRAP.

The chain uses TRBV5-1 and TRBJ1-2, with TRBD1 matching over 8 bases. This CDR3 has 14 residues. The germline CDR1 and CDR2 sequences are SGHRS and YFSETQ. Trimming cost V 4 bases and J 3 bases; bases outside gene matches: 5. Here the CDR3 DNA reads TGCGCCAGCAGCACAGCGGGACAGGACTATGGCTACACCTTC. This gives the protein CASSTAGQDYGYTF. Full variable domain (missing parts from reference TRBV5-1 and TRBJ1-2): KAGVTQTPRYLIKTRGQQVTLSCSPISGHRSVSWYQQTPGQGLQFLFEYFSETQRNKGNFPGRFSGRQFSNSRSEMNVSTLELGDSALYLCASSTAGQDYGYTFGSGTRLTVV.

This clone was seen more than once but under ten times. The rearrangement uses TRBV28 and TRBJ1-1; D may be TRBD1 (5 bases). The germline V gene encodes CDR1 MDHEN and CDR2 SYDVKM. The CDR3 has 14 residues. The V end lost 7 bases, the J end lost 1 base, and 13 bases lay between the germline ends. The CDR3 reads CASTGDRPNTEAFF. CDR3 in DNA: TGTGCCAGCACCGGAGACAGACCGAACACTGAAGCTTTCTTT.